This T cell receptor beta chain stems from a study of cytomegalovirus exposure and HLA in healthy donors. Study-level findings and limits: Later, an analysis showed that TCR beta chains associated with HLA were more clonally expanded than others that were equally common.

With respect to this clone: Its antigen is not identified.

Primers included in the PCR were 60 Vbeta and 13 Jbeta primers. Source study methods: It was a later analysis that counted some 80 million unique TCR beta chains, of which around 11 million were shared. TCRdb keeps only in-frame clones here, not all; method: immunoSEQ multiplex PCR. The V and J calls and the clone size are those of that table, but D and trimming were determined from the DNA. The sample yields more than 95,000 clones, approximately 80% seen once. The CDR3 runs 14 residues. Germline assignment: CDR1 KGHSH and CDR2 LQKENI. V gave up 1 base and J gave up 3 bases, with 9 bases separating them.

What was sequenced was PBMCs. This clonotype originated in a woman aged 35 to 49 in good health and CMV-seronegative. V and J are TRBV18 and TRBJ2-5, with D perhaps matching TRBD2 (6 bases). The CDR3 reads CASSPLREEETQYF. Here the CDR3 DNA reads TGTGCCAGCTCACCACTCAGGGAGGAAGAGACCCAGTACTTC.